This T cell receptor (beta chain) emerged from a study of breast tumors, draining lymph nodes, adjacent tissues. Study-wide results and caveats: Compared with lymph nodes, tumors were less diverse; compared with nontumor tissue, more. Data only fit, rather than demonstrated, lymph node origin of most tumor T cells. The data were judged consistent with most tumor T cells coming from lymph node and expanding in tumor.

Samples came from axillary lymph nodes draining the breast cancer. TCRdb passed the multiplex PCR reads through MiXCR, listing each CDR3 protein once. Of 250,000 or so distinct CDR3 sequences detected, roughly 31% appear once; the ten largest clones hold about 1.2%. Many counts were recorded for this clonotype. Its cognate antigen is unknown. The CDR3 consists of 15 residues. Losses at the gene ends were 1 base for V and 2 bases for J; bases not matched to a gene: 4. Germline V gene data show CDR1 as SGHVS and CDR2 as FNYEAQ. Sequenced input: axillary lymph node tissue. The chain uses TRBV7-6 and TRBJ2-7; TRBD2 aligns across 8 bases. The sequence was collected from a female donor with breast cancer. Some clones in this sample may be carry-over from other donors' samples. Here the CDR3 DNA reads TGTGCCAGCAGCTTAGTAGCGGGACGGACCTACGAGCAGTACTTC. It specifies CASSLVAGRTYEQYF.